This T cell receptor (beta chain) was sequenced in a study of siplizumab effects on memory and regulatory T cells. Assay used: immunoSEQ multiplex PCR; TCRdb lists only in-frame clones, some missing. Here the sample spans about 66,000 clones, roughly 97% being singletons. V lost 2 bases, J lost 3 bases, and 10 bases stayed unmatched. Germline lookup yields CDR1 SGHNT and CDR2 YYREEE (reference sequence). The CDR3 spans 16 residues. Study-wide results and caveats: Naive T cells apparently outstripped memory cells in diversity and seemed major alloresponse contributors. The authors did not confirm suppressive function in proliferating Tregs from siplizumab cultures. Siplizumab, the agent tested, significantly reduced alloreactive sequences traceable to unstimulated CD4+ memory cells. Few alloreactive clones mapped to unstimulated subsets.

This clone has only one observation. The antigen remains undetermined. The chain uses TRBV5-4 and TRBJ2-7; 8 bases line up with TRBD2. This clonotype was sampled from a human donor in good health. Sequenced: naive CD8+ T cells sorted from blood. The CDR3 region has the DNA TGTGCCAGCAGCTTCGGAGGCGGCGGGGGGTACTACGAGCAGTACTTC. It yields the protein CASSFGGGGGYYEQYF.